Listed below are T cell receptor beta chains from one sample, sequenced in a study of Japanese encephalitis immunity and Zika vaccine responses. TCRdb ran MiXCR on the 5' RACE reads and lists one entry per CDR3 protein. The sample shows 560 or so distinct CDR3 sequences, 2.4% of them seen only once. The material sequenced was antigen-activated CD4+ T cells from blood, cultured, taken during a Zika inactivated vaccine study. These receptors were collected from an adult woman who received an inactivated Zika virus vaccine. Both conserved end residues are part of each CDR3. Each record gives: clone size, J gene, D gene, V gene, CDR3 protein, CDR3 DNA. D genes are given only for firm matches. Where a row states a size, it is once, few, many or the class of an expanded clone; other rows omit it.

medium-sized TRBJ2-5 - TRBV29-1 CSVQGGAGGFQETQYF TGCAGCGTTCAAGGGGGGGCAGGGGGCTTCCAAGAGACCCAGTACTTC
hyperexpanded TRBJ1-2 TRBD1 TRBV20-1 CRPTGTNYGYTF TGCAGACCGACAGGGACTAACTATGGCTACACCTTC
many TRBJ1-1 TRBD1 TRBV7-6 CASSLGRQGGTEAFF TGTGCCAGCAGCTTAGGTAGACAGGGTGGGACTGAAGCTTTCTTT
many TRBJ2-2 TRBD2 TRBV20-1 CSATRSSGSSITGELFF TGCAGTGCCACCCGTTCTAGCGGGAGTAGTATCACCGGGGAGCTGTTTTTT
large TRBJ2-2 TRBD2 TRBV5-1 CASRAGLLLAGGNTGELFF TGCGCCAGCAGGGCCGGATTACTACTAGCGGGGGGGAACACCGGGGAGCTGTTTTTT
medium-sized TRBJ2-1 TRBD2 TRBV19 CATRLAGGGSQFF TGTGCCACCAGACTAGCGGGAGGAGGGTCGCAGTTCTTC
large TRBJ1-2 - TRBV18 CASSPNYGYTF TGTGCCAGCTCACCAAACTATGGCTACACCTTC
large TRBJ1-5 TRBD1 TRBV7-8 CASSYRGDQPQHF TGTGCCAGCAGCTACAGGGGGGATCAGCCCCAGCATTTT
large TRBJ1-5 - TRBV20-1 CSARSLGATSNQPQHF TGCAGTGCTAGATCCTTGGGAGCCACTAGCAATCAGCCCCAGCATTTT
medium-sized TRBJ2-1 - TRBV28 CASSVREKQFF TGTGCCAGCAGTGTCAGGGAAAAGCAGTTCTTC
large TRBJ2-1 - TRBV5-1 CASSSLLDNEQFF TGCGCCAGCAGCTCCCTACTCGACAATGAGCAGTTCTTC
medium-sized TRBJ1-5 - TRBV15 CATSSKGGGSNQPQHF TGTGCCACCAGCAGTAAGGGCGGGGGAAGCAATCAGCCCCAGCATTTT
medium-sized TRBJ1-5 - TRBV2 CASMGQAAQPQHF TGTGCCAGCATGGGTCAAGCGGCTCAGCCCCAGCATTTT
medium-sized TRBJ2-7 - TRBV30 CAWRMTGGYEQYF TGTGCCTGGAGAATGACAGGAGGCTACGAGCAGTACTTC
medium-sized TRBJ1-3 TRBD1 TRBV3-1 CASSSGTGGNTIYF TGTGCCAGCAGCTCGGGGACAGGGGGAAACACCATATATTTT
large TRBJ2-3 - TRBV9 CASSVGASSTDTQYF TGTGCCAGCAGCGTAGGGGCCTCAAGCACAGATACGCAGTATTTT
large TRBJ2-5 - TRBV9 CASSPRPQGAVQETQYF TGTGCCAGCAGCCCCCGGCCCCAAGGCGCCGTCCAAGAGACCCAGTACTTC
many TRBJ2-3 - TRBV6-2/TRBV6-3 CASRQTSTDTQYF TGTGCCAGCAGGCAAACTAGCACAGATACGCAGTATTTT
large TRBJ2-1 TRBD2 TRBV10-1 CASSDAGLAGEAYNEQFF TGCGCCAGCAGTGACGCGGGACTAGCGGGAGAGGCCTACAATGAGCAGTTCTTC
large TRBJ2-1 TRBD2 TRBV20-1 CSARRLAGLYNEQFF TGCAGTGCCAGAAGGCTAGCGGGCCTATACAATGAGCAGTTCTTC
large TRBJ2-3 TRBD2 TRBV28 CASRPRTSGRATDTQYF TGTGCCAGCAGACCCCGGACTAGCGGGAGGGCCACAGATACGCAGTATTTT
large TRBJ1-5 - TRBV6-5 CASSYGGGLQPQHF TGTGCCAGCAGTTATGGGGGAGGGTTACAGCCCCAGCATTTT
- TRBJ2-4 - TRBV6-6 CVASIAQGTKNIQYF TGTGTCGCTTCAATCGCACAGGGCACCAAAAACATTCAGTACTTC
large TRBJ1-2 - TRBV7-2 CASSLEQGLGGYTF TGTGCCAGCAGCTTAGAACAGGGCTTGGGTGGCTACACCTTC